The present T cell receptor beta chain was sequenced within a study of beta chain features in type 1 diabetes. The overall study: Investigators examined some 110,000,000 sorted cells across all samples. Overall study results and limits: TCRB rearrangement may or may not be influenced by HLA type; here this remained unresolved.

The isolated RNA, all of it, was reverse transcribed, so expressed TCRB transcripts were what got sequenced. Only in-frame clones appear in the TCRdb table, and some are missing; sequencing was by immunoSEQ multiplex PCR. Of roughly 140,000 clones listed, about 7% were seen once; the top ten hold under 1.5%. The germline V gene encodes CDR1 MDHEN and CDR2 SYDVKM. V lost 6 bases and J lost 8, with 13 bases in between. The CDR3 contains 13 residues. This clone has a handful of counts. The antigen is undetermined. Each sorted fraction was over 95% pure. This rearrangement joins TRBV28 to TRBJ1-4; no clear D gene. This sequence was found in a woman aged 25-40 years in good health. The material sequenced was central memory CD4+ T cells from blood. CDR3 DNA sequence: TGTGCCAGCAGCTCCCTGGGAGAAGAAAAACTGTTTTTT. It specifies CASSSLGEEKLFF.